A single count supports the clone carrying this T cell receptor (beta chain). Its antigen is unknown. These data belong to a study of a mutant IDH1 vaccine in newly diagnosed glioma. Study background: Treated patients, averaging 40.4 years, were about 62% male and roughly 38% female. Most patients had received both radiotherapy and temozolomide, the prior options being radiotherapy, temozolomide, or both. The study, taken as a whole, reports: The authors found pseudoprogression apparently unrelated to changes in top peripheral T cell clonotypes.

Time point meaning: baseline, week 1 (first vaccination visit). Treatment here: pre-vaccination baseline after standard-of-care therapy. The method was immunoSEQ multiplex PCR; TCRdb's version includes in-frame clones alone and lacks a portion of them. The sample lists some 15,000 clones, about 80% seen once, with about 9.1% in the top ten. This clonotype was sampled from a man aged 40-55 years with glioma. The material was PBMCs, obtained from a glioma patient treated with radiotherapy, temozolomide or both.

The CDR3 loop is CSVGFAGEETQYF. CDR3 DNA sequence: TGCAGCGTTGGTTTTGCCGGAGAAGAGACCCAGTACTTC. The V gene is TRBV29-1, the J gene TRBJ2-5; D remains ambiguous. CDR3 length: 13 residues. Germline V gene data show CDR1 as SQVTM and CDR2 as ANQGSEA. Trimming removed 4 bases at V and 3 bases at J, with 12 bases between.